This is a list of T cell receptor beta chains from one sample in a study of T cells in localized non-small cell lung cancer. Assay used: immunoSEQ multiplex PCR; TCRdb lists only in-frame clones, some missing. Found here are some 6,200 clones, approximately 20% of them singletons; the top ten hold about 8.8%. The material was lung tumor tissue, obtained before any cancer treatment. The receptors were gathered from an older female donor with stage I lung adenocarcinoma. Both conserved end residues are part of each CDR3. Each record gives: CDR3 protein, CDR3 DNA, clone size, V gene, D gene, J gene. The D gene is left open where the match is weak. Size is stated for part of the rows, as once, few or many counts, or as a class when the clone is expanded.

cdr3_aa: CASSQDSRSGAGEKLFF; cdr3_nt: TGCGCCAGCAGCCAAGATTCTCGATCAGGGGCGGGTGAAAAACTGTTTTTT; clone_size: NA; v_call: TRBV5-1; d_call: NA; j_call: TRBJ1-4
cdr3_aa: CASSYAGTSGYNEQFF; cdr3_nt: TGTGCCAGCAGTTACGCTGGGACTAGCGGCTACAATGAGCAGTTCTTC; clone_size: few; v_call: TRBV6-8; d_call: TRBD2; j_call: TRBJ2-1
cdr3_aa: CASSESTSGTDTQYF; cdr3_nt: TGTGCCAGCAGTGAATCAACTAGCGGCACAGATACGCAGTATTTT; clone_size: NA; v_call: TRBV25-1; d_call: TRBD2; j_call: TRBJ2-3
cdr3_aa: CASSVATGTNTGELFF; cdr3_nt: TGTGCCAGCAGCGTAGCTACCGGAACGAACACCGGGGAGCTGTTTTTT; clone_size: NA; v_call: TRBV9; d_call: NA; j_call: TRBJ2-2
cdr3_aa: CATQDSHQPQHF; cdr3_nt: TGTGCCACCCAGGACAGTCATCAGCCCCAGCATTTT; clone_size: few; v_call: TRBV6-8; d_call: NA; j_call: TRBJ1-5
cdr3_aa: CASGLPLLAGAFSGANVLTF; cdr3_nt: TGTGCTAGTGGTTTGCCCCTCCTAGCGGGGGCCTTCTCTGGGGCCAACGTCCTGACTTTC; clone_size: NA; v_call: TRBV12-5; d_call: TRBD2; j_call: TRBJ2-6
cdr3_aa: CASSLDRGRWYGYTF; cdr3_nt: TGTGCCAGCAGTTTAGACAGGGGGCGATGGTATGGCTACACCTTC; clone_size: once; v_call: TRBV28; d_call: TRBD1; j_call: TRBJ1-2
cdr3_aa: CATTGTGVNNEQFF; cdr3_nt: TGTGCCACCACCGGGACAGGGGTTAACAATGAGCAGTTCTTC; clone_size: NA; v_call: TRBV6-8; d_call: TRBD1; j_call: TRBJ2-1
cdr3_aa: CSVLGTGGVADTQYF; cdr3_nt: TGCAGCGTGCTAGGGACAGGGGGAGTGGCAGATACGCAGTATTTT; clone_size: NA; v_call: TRBV29-1; d_call: TRBD1; j_call: TRBJ2-3
cdr3_aa: CSARTSSYNEQFF; cdr3_nt: TGCAGCGCCCGGACCTCTTCCTACAATGAGCAGTTCTTC; clone_size: once; v_call: TRBV29-1; d_call: NA; j_call: TRBJ2-1
cdr3_aa: CASSQLAGGGDEQFF; cdr3_nt: TGTGCCAGCAGCCAACTAGCGGGAGGGGGAGATGAGCAGTTCTTC; clone_size: NA; v_call: TRBV11-3; d_call: TRBD2; j_call: TRBJ2-1
cdr3_aa: CSVEAAGVEQYF; cdr3_nt: TGCAGCGTTGAAGCCGCGGGGGTCGAGCAGTACTTC; clone_size: NA; v_call: TRBV29-1; d_call: TRBD2; j_call: TRBJ2-7
cdr3_aa: CASRSRDNSYEQYF; cdr3_nt: TGTGCCAGCAGGTCCCGGGACAACTCCTACGAGCAGTACTTC; clone_size: few; v_call: TRBV11-3; d_call: NA; j_call: TRBJ2-7
cdr3_aa: CASSLLGALDTGELFF; cdr3_nt: TGCGCCAGCAGCTTGTTGGGGGCCCTCGACACCGGGGAGCTGTTTTTT; clone_size: once; v_call: TRBV5-1; d_call: NA; j_call: TRBJ2-2
cdr3_aa: CASSASNTEAFF; cdr3_nt: TGTGCCAGCAGTGCGTCGAACACTGAAGCTTTCTTT; clone_size: few; v_call: TRBV6-8; d_call: NA; j_call: TRBJ1-1
cdr3_aa: CASSAQGRGREAFF; cdr3_nt: TGTGCCAGTAGTGCGCAAGGCAGGGGGCGGGAAGCTTTCTTT; clone_size: few; v_call: TRBV19; d_call: TRBD1; j_call: TRBJ1-1
cdr3_aa: CASSQIAGKGETQYF; cdr3_nt: TGTGCCAGCAGCCAAATAGCGGGTAAAGGAGAGACCCAGTACTTC; clone_size: few; v_call: TRBV11-3; d_call: TRBD2; j_call: TRBJ2-5
cdr3_aa: CAISESRFVGDTQYF; cdr3_nt: TGTGCCATCAGTGAGTCGAGGTTCGTCGGGGATACGCAGTATTTT; clone_size: medium-sized; v_call: TRBV10-3; d_call: NA; j_call: TRBJ2-3
cdr3_aa: CASSPRSGRLGEQYF; cdr3_nt: TGTGCCAGCTCACCACGGTCGGGGAGGCTGGGCGAGCAGTACTTC; clone_size: NA; v_call: TRBV18; d_call: NA; j_call: TRBJ2-7
cdr3_aa: CASSPGQGPNTDTQYF; cdr3_nt: TGTGCCAGCAGCCCAGGACAGGGTCCGAACACAGATACGCAGTATTTT; clone_size: many; v_call: TRBV11-3; d_call: TRBD1; j_call: TRBJ2-3
cdr3_aa: CASSLREVGSGELFF; cdr3_nt: TGCGCCAGCAGCTTGAGGGAGGTCGGATCCGGGGAGCTGTTTTTT; clone_size: NA; v_call: TRBV5-1; d_call: NA; j_call: TRBJ2-2
cdr3_aa: CASSQEEIAGRFGNEQFF; cdr3_nt: TGCGCCAGCAGCCAAGAAGAGATAGCGGGACGGTTCGGCAATGAGCAGTTCTTC; clone_size: few; v_call: TRBV23-1; d_call: TRBD2; j_call: TRBJ2-1
cdr3_aa: CAWSYDRVTEAFF; cdr3_nt: TGTGCCTGGAGCTACGACAGGGTCACTGAAGCTTTCTTT; clone_size: few; v_call: TRBV30; d_call: TRBD1; j_call: TRBJ1-1
cdr3_aa: CAISDGQDFSYGYTF; cdr3_nt: TGTGCCATCAGCGACGGACAGGATTTTAGCTATGGCTACACCTTC; clone_size: NA; v_call: TRBV6-8; d_call: TRBD1; j_call: TRBJ1-2
cdr3_aa: CASSTTGGGAGELFF; cdr3_nt: TGTGCCAGTAGTACGACAGGGGGTGGGGCCGGGGAGCTGTTTTTT; clone_size: NA; v_call: TRBV19; d_call: TRBD1; j_call: TRBJ2-2
cdr3_aa: CASSLGMGQLNEQFF; cdr3_nt: TGTGCCAGCAGCTTAGGGATGGGACAACTCAATGAGCAGTTCTTC; clone_size: few; v_call: TRBV11-3; d_call: NA; j_call: TRBJ2-1
cdr3_aa: CASSPGQGDNYGYTF; cdr3_nt: TGTGCCAGCAGCCCCGGACAGGGCGACAACTATGGCTACACCTTC; clone_size: NA; v_call: TRBV11-3; d_call: TRBD1; j_call: TRBJ1-2
cdr3_aa: CSVLGLAVYSTDTQYF; cdr3_nt: TGCAGCGTACTGGGGCTAGCGGTATACAGCACAGATACGCAGTATTTT; clone_size: NA; v_call: TRBV29-1; d_call: TRBD2; j_call: TRBJ2-3
cdr3_aa: CAISEANRGNGYTF; cdr3_nt: TGTGCCATCAGTGAGGCGAACAGGGGAAATGGCTACACCTTC; clone_size: NA; v_call: TRBV10-3; d_call: TRBD1; j_call: TRBJ1-2
cdr3_aa: CSVEVYQGGPEAFF; cdr3_nt: TGCAGCGTTGAAGTTTACCAGGGGGGACCTGAAGCTTTCTTT; clone_size: once; v_call: TRBV29-1; d_call: TRBD1; j_call: TRBJ1-1
cdr3_aa: CASSQAGTAGYNEQFF; cdr3_nt: TGTGCCAGCAGTCAGGCCGGGACAGCCGGCTACAATGAGCAGTTCTTC; clone_size: many; v_call: TRBV11-3; d_call: TRBD1; j_call: TRBJ2-1
cdr3_aa: CASTRPAGGTEAFF; cdr3_nt: TGTGCCAGCACTAGGCCCGCTGGTGGCACTGAAGCTTTCTTT; clone_size: few; v_call: TRBV19; d_call: NA; j_call: TRBJ1-1
cdr3_aa: CAWSVGLMTQETQYF; cdr3_nt: TGTGCCTGGAGTGTAGGACTCATGACACAAGAGACCCAGTACTTC; clone_size: NA; v_call: TRBV30; d_call: NA; j_call: TRBJ2-5
cdr3_aa: CASSFLSGTDTQYF; cdr3_nt: TGTGCCAGCAGTTTTCTAAGCGGCACAGATACGCAGTATTTT; clone_size: once; v_call: TRBV28; d_call: NA; j_call: TRBJ2-3
cdr3_aa: CASSDPNQETQYF; cdr3_nt: TGTGCCAGCTCGGACCCGAACCAAGAGACCCAGTACTTC; clone_size: NA; v_call: TRBV6-8; d_call: NA; j_call: TRBJ2-5
cdr3_aa: CASSPEGGKLSEQYF; cdr3_nt: TGTGCCAGCTCACCAGAGGGGGGCAAGTTGAGCGAGCAGTACTTC; clone_size: NA; v_call: TRBV18; d_call: NA; j_call: TRBJ2-7
cdr3_aa: CASSYSPLRLGSGNTDTQYF; cdr3_nt: TGTGCCAGCAGTTACTCTCCCCTCAGGCTGGGGAGTGGGAACACAGATACGCAGTATTTT; clone_size: NA; v_call: TRBV6-8; d_call: NA; j_call: TRBJ2-3
cdr3_aa: CASTIGGLAGYEQYF; cdr3_nt: TGTGCCAGCACAATAGGGGGACTAGCGGGATACGAGCAGTACTTC; clone_size: NA; v_call: TRBV28; d_call: TRBD2; j_call: TRBJ2-7
cdr3_aa: CASSSDRGSGELFF; cdr3_nt: TGTGCCAGCAGTTCCGACAGGGGGTCCGGGGAGCTGTTTTTT; clone_size: NA; v_call: TRBV2; d_call: TRBD1; j_call: TRBJ2-2
cdr3_aa: CASSSQTSSKTQYF; cdr3_nt: TGTGCCAGCAGCTCCCAGACTAGCAGTAAGACCCAGTACTTC; clone_size: medium-sized; v_call: TRBV11-3; d_call: TRBD2; j_call: TRBJ2-5
cdr3_aa: CASSTALADSYEQYF; cdr3_nt: TGTGCCAGCAGCACCGCCCTAGCGGACTCCTACGAGCAGTACTTC; clone_size: few; v_call: TRBV11-3; d_call: TRBD2; j_call: TRBJ2-7
cdr3_aa: CASSVNGGLADTQYF; cdr3_nt: TGTGCCAGCAGCGTAAATGGGGGCCTGGCGGATACGCAGTATTTT; clone_size: NA; v_call: TRBV9; d_call: NA; j_call: TRBJ2-3
cdr3_aa: CASSFGTTLTETQYF; cdr3_nt: TGTGCCAGCAGCTTTGGGACTACCTTGACGGAGACCCAGTACTTC; clone_size: many; v_call: TRBV11-3; d_call: TRBD2; j_call: TRBJ2-5
cdr3_aa: CASSYSWDTGAEAFF; cdr3_nt: TGTGCCAGCAGTTACTCGTGGGACACCGGTGCTGAAGCTTTCTTT; clone_size: NA; v_call: TRBV6-8; d_call: NA; j_call: TRBJ1-1
cdr3_aa: CASSGTSSSDEQFF; cdr3_nt: TGTGCCAGTAGCGGGACTAGCTCGAGCGATGAGCAGTTCTTC; clone_size: once; v_call: TRBV19; d_call: TRBD2; j_call: TRBJ2-1
cdr3_aa: CASSPRGLTEAFF; cdr3_nt: TGTGCCAGCAGCCCCAGGGGTTTGACTGAAGCTTTCTTT; clone_size: many; v_call: TRBV2; d_call: NA; j_call: TRBJ1-1
cdr3_aa: CASSMREGAGRGYTF; cdr3_nt: TGTGCCAGTAGTATGAGAGAGGGGGCCGGTCGTGGCTACACCTTC; clone_size: NA; v_call: TRBV19; d_call: TRBD1; j_call: TRBJ1-2
cdr3_aa: CASSLGFGSGNTIYF; cdr3_nt: TGTGCCAGCAGTCTCGGCTTTGGCTCTGGAAACACCATATATTTT; clone_size: NA; v_call: TRBV6-8; d_call: NA; j_call: TRBJ1-3
cdr3_aa: CAWSVAGLNQPQHF; cdr3_nt: TGTGCCTGGAGTGTTGCAGGGCTCAATCAGCCCCAGCATTTT; clone_size: once; v_call: TRBV30; d_call: NA; j_call: TRBJ1-5
cdr3_aa: CASSERLEQSEQFF; cdr3_nt: TGCGCCAGCAGTGAGAGACTAGAACAAAGTGAGCAGTTCTTC; clone_size: NA; v_call: TRBV10-2; d_call: NA; j_call: TRBJ2-1
cdr3_aa: CASSPSTVTNTEAFF; cdr3_nt: TGCGCCAGCAGCCCCTCGACAGTAACGAACACTGAAGCTTTCTTT; clone_size: NA; v_call: TRBV5-1; d_call: NA; j_call: TRBJ1-1
cdr3_aa: CATRWQNDQPQHF; cdr3_nt: TGTGCCACCCGGTGGCAGAACGATCAGCCCCAGCATTTT; clone_size: few; v_call: TRBV6-8; d_call: NA; j_call: TRBJ1-5
cdr3_aa: CASSPWDRADYEQYF; cdr3_nt: TGTGCCAGCAGTCCCTGGGACAGGGCAGATTACGAGCAGTACTTC; clone_size: few; v_call: TRBV28; d_call: TRBD1; j_call: TRBJ2-7